This T cell receptor (beta chain) was recorded in a study of cytomegalovirus exposure and HLA in healthy donors. The primer mix had 60 Vbeta and 13 Jbeta primers. Produced via immunoSEQ multiplex PCR; TCRdb's table is partial and in-frame only. The profile shows fewer than 200,000 clones, 68% of them singletons. Findings and caveats of the study: Diagnosis of cytomegalovirus status made by the classifier reportedly showed high specificity and sensitivity. Segments of the TCR beta V type were, in most cases, productive about 87% or about 30% of the time in an earlier analysis. Associated with cytomegalovirus, according to the listing, were approximately 160 TCR beta chains.

CDR3 length equals 15 residues. Germline CDR1 reads MNHEY; CDR2 reads SMNVEV (reference sequence). Notes on this clone: Its matching antigen is unknown. An end of the junction does not agree with germline; a read error may underlie this. Distinct nucleotide sequences in the sample also encode this CDR3.

The chain is built from TRBV27 and TRBJ1-6; unclear D gene. The sequenced material came from PBMCs. This sequence originates from a woman between 18 and 30 years old in good health and CMV-seropositive. CDR3: CASSLGRAGNSPLHF. The CDR3 coding sequence is TGTGCCAGCAGCTTGGGGAGGGCGGGTAATTCCCCCCTCCACTTT.